The 13 T cell receptor beta chains given below trace back to one sample, sequenced in a study of patients and donors after allogeneic stem cell transplantation. TCRdb recomputed calls from the RT-PCR reads with MiXCR, one row per CDR3 protein. In the table there are about 960,000 distinct CDR3 sequences, about a sixth of which are singletons. The sample taken for sequencing was blood, either unsorted or a sorted T cell fraction (not recorded which). All receptors come from a human donor who was either an allogeneic HSCT recipient or a stem cell or donor lymphocyte infusion donor (not recorded which). It is not recorded whose cells these are; they may come from a transplant donor.

This clonotype was counted many times. The chain links TRBV12-3 or TRBV12-4 to TRBJ1-1; D is undetermined. The CDR3 is 15 amino acids. Trimming cost V 5 bases and J 3 bases, with 16 bases left between them. The CDR3 sequence is CASSLRGPPDTEAFF. The CDR3 nucleotides read TGTGCCAGCAGTCTCCGGGGTCCCCCGGACACTGAAGCTTTCTTT.

The rearrangement uses TRBV3-1 and TRBJ2-7; possible D gene TRBD2, 6 bases. This CDR3 has 16 amino acids. Germline V CDR1 and CDR2: LGHDT, YNNKEL (reference sequence). Between the trimmed V and J ends, which lost 0 bases and 6 bases, there was a span of 18 bases. The CDR3 loop is CASSQEIGRRTPEQYF. DNA for the CDR3: TGTGCCAGCAGCCAAGAGATAGGGAGGCGGACTCCCGAGCAGTACTTC.

V is TRBV4-2 and J is TRBJ1-4; weak D call: TRBD1 (5 bases). Per the germline V gene, CDR1 is LGHNA and CDR2 is YNFKEQ. The ends were cut back, 0 bases at V and 8 bases at J, with 19 bases in the middle. The CDR3 covers 17 residues. CDR3 in amino acids: CASSQDYGAPSDEKLFF. Written as DNA, the CDR3 is TGTGCCAGCAGCCAAGATTATGGGGCTCCCTCGGACGAAAAACTGTTTTTT.

The chain recombines TRBV4-2 with TRBJ1-3; no firm D call. The CDR3 runs 15 residues. CDR1 is LGHNA, CDR2 YNFKEQ, per germline. The V end was cut by 0 bases, the J end by 0 bases, with 6 bases between. DNA of the CDR3: TGTGCCAGCAGCCAAGAGCGGGTCTCTGGAAACACCATATATTTT. This encodes CASSQERVSGNTIYF.

This clonotype was counted between two and nine times. This sequence joins TRBV11-2 and TRBJ2-5, with no clear D. Per the germline V gene, CDR1 is SGHAT and CDR2 is FQNNGV. Trimming took 1 base from V and 4 from J, leaving 13 bases between them. The length of the CDR3 is 15 residues. The CDR3 bases are TGTGCCAGCAGCTTAGGTTCCCAGGCGACAGAGACCCAGTACTTC. This sequence encodes CASSLGSQATETQYF.

V is TRBV6-6 and J is TRBJ2-7; tentative D call: TRBD1 (5 bases). There are 13 residues in the CDR3. V was shortened by 9 bases and J by 6 bases, with 18 bases between the two germline ends. Germline V gives CDR1 MNHNY, CDR2 SVGAGI (reference sequence). The chain's CDR3 is CASLRVREGEQYF. The CDR3 bases are TGTGCCAGTCTACGGGTCAGGGAAGGCGAGCAGTACTTC.

In this sample, this clonotype turned up a few times. This chain joins TRBV9 and TRBJ1-1; D gene ambiguous. Looked up from germline, CDR1 is SGDLS and CDR2 is YYNGEE. The CDR3 has 14 amino acids. V was trimmed by 0 bases and J by 1 base, leaving 7 bases between them. The chain's CDR3 is CASSVAWRNTEAFF. The CDR3 nucleotides are TGTGCCAGCAGCGTAGCTTGGCGGAACACTGAAGCTTTCTTT.

This clonotype was observed a few times. The chain couples TRBV20-1 to TRBJ2-1; D unclear. This CDR3 is built from 13 residues. Between the trimmed V and J ends, which lost 1 base and 2 bases, there was a span of 6 bases. CDR1 and CDR2 (germline): DFQATT, SNEGSKA (reference sequence). The CDR3 reads CSARARAYNEQFF. DNA for the CDR3: TGCAGTGCTAGAGCCCGGGCCTACAATGAGCAGTTCTTC.

This rearrangement joins TRBV27 to TRBJ2-4; no reliable D call. V dropped 5 bases and J dropped 1 base, with 12 bases sitting between them. This CDR3 has 15 amino acids. From germline, CDR1 is MNHEY and CDR2 SMNVEV (reference sequence). DNA for the CDR3: TGTGCCAGCAGTACTGGTTCTTTGGCCAAAAACATTCAGTACTTC. As protein: CASSTGSLAKNIQYF.

This clonotype appeared a single time. The V call is TRBV20-1, the J call TRBJ2-7; the D is unclear. The germline CDR1 and CDR2 sequences are DFQATT and SNEGSKA (reference sequence). The length of the CDR3 is 13 residues. Trimming removed 5 bases at V and 2 bases at J, with 13 bases between. Here the CDR3 DNA reads TGCAGTGCTTATCCCCTCGACACCTACGAGCAGTACTTC. Translating it yields CSAYPLDTYEQYF.

This clonotype was recorded a few times. The V call is TRBV5-5, the J call TRBJ2-7; 8 positions match TRBD2. The CDR3 is 18 residues long. With V trimmed by 2 bases and J by 2 bases, 15 bases remained unmatched. Per the germline V gene, CDR1 is SGHKS and CDR2 is YYEKEE (reference sequence). The CDR3 DNA is TGTGCCAGCAGCTTCCTACCCTCGGCGGGGGGACTCCCCTACGAGCAGTACTTC. Translation: CASSFLPSAGGLPYEQYF.

Only a few counts were recorded for this clonotype. The chain couples TRBV12-3 or TRBV12-4 to TRBJ2-1, with TRBD2 matching 9 bases. V shed 6 bases, J shed 2 bases, and the junction held 8 bases outside the gene matches. The length of the CDR3 is 16 residues. The chain's CDR3 is CASSINSGGPYNEQFF. The CDR3 nucleotides read TGTGCCAGCAGCATAAACAGCGGGGGGCCCTACAATGAGCAGTTCTTC.

This clonotype came up a few times. The chain recombines TRBV12-3 or TRBV12-4 with TRBJ1-2; D is perhaps TRBD1 (5 bases). Between the trimmed V and J ends, which lost 5 bases and 13 bases, there was a span of 14 bases. CDR3 length: 11 residues. This chain's CDR3 is CASSRDSFCTF. CDR3 in DNA: TGTGCCAGCAGTAGGGACTCCTTCTGCACCTTC.